This T cell receptor (beta chain) was obtained from a study of blood T cell repertoires in COVID-19. Study context: From the United States, Italy and Spain came samples of acute and convalescent COVID-19. T cells, B-cell-depleted T cells, or PBMCs supplied cDNA or gDNA.

The CDR3 length is 15 residues. Germline V gene data show CDR1 as MGHDK and CDR2 as SYGVNS. V lost 2 bases and J lost 6, with 11 bases in between. Clones were read by immunoSEQ multiplex PCR, and TCRdb kept only the in-frame ones, dropping some. The sample lists about 110,000 clones, about 64% seen once, with approximately 0.88% in the top ten. The count of this clone is one. The sequenced material came from peripheral blood. The sequence derives from a human donor with acute or convalescent COVID-19. The donor label of this sample is uncertain. The gene calls are TRBV25-1 and TRBJ1-6; D remains ambiguous. CDR3 loop: CASSESTALNSPLHF. The CDR3 nucleotides read TGTGCCAGCAGTGAAAGTACAGCCCTTAATTCACCCCTCCACTTT.